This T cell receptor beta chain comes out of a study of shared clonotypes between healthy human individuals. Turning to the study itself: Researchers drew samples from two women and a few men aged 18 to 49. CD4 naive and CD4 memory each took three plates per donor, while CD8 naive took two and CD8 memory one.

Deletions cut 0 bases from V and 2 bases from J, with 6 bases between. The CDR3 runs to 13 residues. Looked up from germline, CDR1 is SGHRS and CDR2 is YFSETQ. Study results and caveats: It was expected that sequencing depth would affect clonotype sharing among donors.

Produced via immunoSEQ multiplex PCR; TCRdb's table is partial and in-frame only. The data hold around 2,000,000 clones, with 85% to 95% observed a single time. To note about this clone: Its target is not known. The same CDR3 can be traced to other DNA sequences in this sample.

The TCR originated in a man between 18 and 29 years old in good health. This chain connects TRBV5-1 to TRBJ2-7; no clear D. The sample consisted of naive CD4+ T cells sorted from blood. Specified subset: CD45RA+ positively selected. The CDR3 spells CASSLEVPYEQYF. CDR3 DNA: TGCGCCAGCAGCTTGGAGGTCCCCTACGAGCAGTACTTC.